These T cell receptor beta chains were read from a single sample in a study of STAT5B mutations in CD4+ large granular lymphocyte leukemia. The assay was immunoSEQ multiplex PCR, and TCRdb's table has in-frame clones only and misses some. Found here are almost 30,000 clones, around four fifths of them singletons; the top ten hold roughly 6.2%. Sequencing was performed on CD4+ T cells from blood buffy coats. Every receptor here comes from a human donor in good health. The conserved cysteine and the conserved F or W are not part of the CDR3 here. A D gene is named only where the DNA matches it firmly. The size entry is marked missing in some rows and otherwise reads once, few, many or a size class.

NA	TRBV6-5	TRBJ1-1	NA	ATGRETEAF
once	TRBV14	TRBJ1-2	NA	ASSLLGTFNGYT
NA	TRBV9	TRBJ2-2	TRBD1	ASSMGQGANTGELF
NA	TRBV27	TRBJ2-3	NA	ASSLLRDWSTDTQY
NA	TRBV12-5	TRBJ2-1	TRBD2	ASVPVPGGPGEQF
once	TRBV18	TRBJ1-3	NA	ASSPQGQGSGNTIY
NA	TRBV10-3	TRBJ1-5	TRBD1	AISTGTGNQPQH
NA	TRBV5-5	TRBJ2-3	TRBD2	ASSKSGGASFTDTQY
few	TRBV4-1	TRBJ2-2	NA	ASSQEIAAGELF
NA	TRBV5-1	TRBJ2-2	NA	ASSLAGRVGVSTGELF